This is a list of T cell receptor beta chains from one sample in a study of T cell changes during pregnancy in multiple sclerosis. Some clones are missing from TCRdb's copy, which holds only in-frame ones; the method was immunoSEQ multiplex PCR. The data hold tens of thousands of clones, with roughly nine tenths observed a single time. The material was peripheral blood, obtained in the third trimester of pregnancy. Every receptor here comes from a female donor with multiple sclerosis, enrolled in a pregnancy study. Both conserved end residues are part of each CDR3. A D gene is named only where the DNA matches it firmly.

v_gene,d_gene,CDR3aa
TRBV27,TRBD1,CASSYSRGQGLFF
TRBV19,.,CASSSGHGGPYSNQPQHF
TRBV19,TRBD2,CASSPRGGFTDTQYF
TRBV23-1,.,CASSHSEHRTNEKLFF
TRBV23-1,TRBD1,CASSQSRDRGPLQETQYF
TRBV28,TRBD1,CASSDGQGTRYEQYF
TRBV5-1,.,CASSPVLGGGTDTQYF
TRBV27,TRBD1,CASSPDRVGELFF
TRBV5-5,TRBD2,CASMPMGLAGRSSYNEQFF
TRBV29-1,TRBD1,CSGEDRVAAGGGYTF
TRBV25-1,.,CASNRDNYEQYF
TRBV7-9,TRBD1,CASSFLLRGLVDTEAFF
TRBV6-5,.,CASGTPIDNSNEQFF
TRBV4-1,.,CASSQVIVLGGEAFF
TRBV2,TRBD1,CASSEAPDGTGTSRF
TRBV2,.,CASRKGGGSHEQYF
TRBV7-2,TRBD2,CASSLYSSGTYEQYF
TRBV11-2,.,CASSLRQWNTEAFF
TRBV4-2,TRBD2,CASSREAGESYEQYF
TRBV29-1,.,CSVGLQGWETQYF
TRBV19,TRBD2,CASSIGAGGSADTQYF
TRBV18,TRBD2,CASSPSLAGGRYNEQFF
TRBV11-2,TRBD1,CASSLVWDRADTQYF
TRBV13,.,CASSLLGRSYEQYF
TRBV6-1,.,CASSEGLNTEAFF
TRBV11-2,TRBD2,CASSSSSGSLYEQFF
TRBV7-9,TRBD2,CASSPGTSGFTDTQYF
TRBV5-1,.,CASSLVEVTEAFF
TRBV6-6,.,CASSNPGGPYNEQFF